This TCR beta chain stems from a study of early T cells in non-severe SARS-CoV-2 infection. Study-level results: VDJdb matching favored anti-spike CD8 responses, missing private and CD4 specificities.

TCRdb reanalysed the 5' RACE reads using MiXCR and keeps one entry per CDR3 protein. The table includes roughly 72,000 distinct CDR3 sequences, 9.5% to 15% detected once. The V segment lost 6 bases and the J segment 5 bases; nucleotides outside the gene matches: 8. The CDR3 spans 14 residues. CDR1 and CDR2 (germline): SGHVS, FNYEAQ. Remarks on this clonotype: Its antigen is unidentified.

This receptor was obtained from an adult who was a healthcare worker with PCR-confirmed SARS-CoV-2 infection or an uninfected control (not recorded which). The sample consisted of whole blood, taken at baseline. V is TRBV7-6 and J is TRBJ2-5, with TRBD2 matching over 8 bases. In nucleotides, the CDR3 is TGTGCCAGCAGTCGAGCGGGGGAGGGGGAGACCCAGTACTTC. It is translated as CASSRAGEGETQYF.